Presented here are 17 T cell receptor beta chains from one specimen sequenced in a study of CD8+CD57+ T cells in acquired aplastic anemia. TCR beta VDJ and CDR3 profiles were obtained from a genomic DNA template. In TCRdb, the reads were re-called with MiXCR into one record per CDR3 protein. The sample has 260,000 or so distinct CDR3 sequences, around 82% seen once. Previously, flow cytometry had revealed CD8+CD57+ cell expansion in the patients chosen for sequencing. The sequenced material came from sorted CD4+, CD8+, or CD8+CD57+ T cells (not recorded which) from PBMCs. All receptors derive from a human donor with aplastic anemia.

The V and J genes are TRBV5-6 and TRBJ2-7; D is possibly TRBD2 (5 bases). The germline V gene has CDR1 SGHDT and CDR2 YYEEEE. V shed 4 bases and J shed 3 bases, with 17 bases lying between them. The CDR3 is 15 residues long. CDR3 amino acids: CASSEQRALLYEQYF. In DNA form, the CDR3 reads TGTGCCAGCAGCGAGCAGAGGGCCCTACTCTACGAGCAGTACTTC.

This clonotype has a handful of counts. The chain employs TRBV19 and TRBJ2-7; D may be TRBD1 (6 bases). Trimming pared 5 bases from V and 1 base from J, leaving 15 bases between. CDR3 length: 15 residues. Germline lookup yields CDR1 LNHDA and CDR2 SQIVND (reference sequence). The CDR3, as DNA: TGTGCCAGTAGTGTTAAGAGGGGGTTATCCTACGAGCAGTACTTC. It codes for CASSVKRGLSYEQYF.

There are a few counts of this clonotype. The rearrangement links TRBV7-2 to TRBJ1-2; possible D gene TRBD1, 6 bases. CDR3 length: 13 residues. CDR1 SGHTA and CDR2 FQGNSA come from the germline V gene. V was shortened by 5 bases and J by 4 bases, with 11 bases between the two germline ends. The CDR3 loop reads CASSQQGLYGYTF. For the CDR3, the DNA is TGTGCCAGCAGCCAACAGGGTCTCTATGGCTACACCTTC.

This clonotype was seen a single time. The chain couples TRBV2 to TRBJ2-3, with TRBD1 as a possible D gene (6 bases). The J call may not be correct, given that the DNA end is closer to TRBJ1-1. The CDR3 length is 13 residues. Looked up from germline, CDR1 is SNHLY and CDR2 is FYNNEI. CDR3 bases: TGTGCCAGCAGGGAGGACAGTAACACTGAAGCTTTCTTT. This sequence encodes CASREDSNTEAFF.

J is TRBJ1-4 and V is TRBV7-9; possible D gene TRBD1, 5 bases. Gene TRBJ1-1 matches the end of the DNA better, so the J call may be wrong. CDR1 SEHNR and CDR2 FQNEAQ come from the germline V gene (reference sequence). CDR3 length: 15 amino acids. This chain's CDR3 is CASSGQGGGQDEAFF. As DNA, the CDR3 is TGTGCCAGCAGCGGGCAGGGCGGAGGGCAAGATGAAGCTTTCTTT.

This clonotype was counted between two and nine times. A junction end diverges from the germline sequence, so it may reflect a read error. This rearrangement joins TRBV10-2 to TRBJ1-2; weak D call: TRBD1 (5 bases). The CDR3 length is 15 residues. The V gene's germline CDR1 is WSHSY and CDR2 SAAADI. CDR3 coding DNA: TGTGCCAGCAGTGAATCTCTGTGGGGGGGGTATGGCTACACCTTC. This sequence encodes CASSESLWGGYGYTF.

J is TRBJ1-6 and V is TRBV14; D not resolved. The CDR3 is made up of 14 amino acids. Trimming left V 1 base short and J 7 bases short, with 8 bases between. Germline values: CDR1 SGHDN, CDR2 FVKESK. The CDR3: CASSQGGRNSPLHF. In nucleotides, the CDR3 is TGTGCCAGCAGCCAAGGAGGGAGGAATTCACCCCTCCACTTT. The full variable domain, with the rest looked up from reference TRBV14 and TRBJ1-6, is EAGVTQFPSHSVIEKGQTVTLRCDPISGHDNLYWYRRVMGKEIKFLLHFVKESKQDESGMPNNRFLAERTGGTYSTLKVQPAELEDSGVYFCASSQGGRNSPLHFGNGTRLTVT.

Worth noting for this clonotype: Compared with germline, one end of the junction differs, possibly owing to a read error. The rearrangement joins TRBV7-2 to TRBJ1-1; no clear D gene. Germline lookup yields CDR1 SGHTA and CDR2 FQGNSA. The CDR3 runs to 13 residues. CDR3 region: CASSWGVRTEAFF. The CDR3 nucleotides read TGTGCCAGCAGCTGGGGAGTCAGGACTGAGGCTTTCTTT.

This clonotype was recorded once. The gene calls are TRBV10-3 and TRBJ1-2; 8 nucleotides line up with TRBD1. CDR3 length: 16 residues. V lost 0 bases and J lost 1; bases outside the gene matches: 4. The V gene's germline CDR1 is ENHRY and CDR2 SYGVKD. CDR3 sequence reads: CAISESLTGGNYGYTF. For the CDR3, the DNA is TGTGCCATCAGTGAGTCTCTCACAGGGGGTAACTATGGCTACACCTTC.

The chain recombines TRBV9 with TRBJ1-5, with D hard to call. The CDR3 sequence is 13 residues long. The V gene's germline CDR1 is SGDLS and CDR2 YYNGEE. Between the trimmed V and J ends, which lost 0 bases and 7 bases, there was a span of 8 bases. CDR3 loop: CASSVGGYQPQHF. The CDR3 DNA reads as TGTGCCAGCAGCGTAGGGGGATACCAGCCCCAGCATTTT.

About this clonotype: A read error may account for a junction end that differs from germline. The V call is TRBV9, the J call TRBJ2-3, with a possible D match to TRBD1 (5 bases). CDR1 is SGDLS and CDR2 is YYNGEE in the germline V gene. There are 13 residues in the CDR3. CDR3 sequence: CASGYAGTGALHF. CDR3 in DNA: TGTGCCAGCGGCTACGCCGGCACAGGTGCGCTTCATTTT. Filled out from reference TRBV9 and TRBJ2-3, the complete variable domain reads DSGVTQTPKHLITATGQRVTLRCSPRSGDLSVYWYQQSLDQGLQFLIQYYNGEERAKGNILERFSAQQFPDLHSELNLSSLELGDSALYFCASGYAGTGALHFGPGTRLTVL.

DNA for the CDR3: TGTGCCAGCAGGGGGCAGGGGGTGAACACTGAAGCTTTCTTT. It is translated as CASRGQGVNTEAFF. The rearrangement uses TRBV2 and TRBJ1-1; TRBD1 aligns across 7 bases. CDR1 and CDR2 from the germline V gene are SNHLY and FYNNEI. CDR3 size: 14 residues. J gave up 0 bases and V 6 bases, and 4 bases lay outside the gene matches.

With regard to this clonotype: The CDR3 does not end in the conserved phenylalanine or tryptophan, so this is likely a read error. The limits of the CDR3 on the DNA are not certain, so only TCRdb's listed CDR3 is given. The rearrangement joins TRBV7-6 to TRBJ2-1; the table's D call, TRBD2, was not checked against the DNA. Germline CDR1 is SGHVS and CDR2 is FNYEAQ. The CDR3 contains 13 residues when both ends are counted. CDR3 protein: CASTQGRVPERAY.

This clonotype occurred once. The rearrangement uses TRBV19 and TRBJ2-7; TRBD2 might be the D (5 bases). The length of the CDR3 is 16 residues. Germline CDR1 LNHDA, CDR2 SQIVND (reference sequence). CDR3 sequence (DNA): TGTGCCAGTAGGACACCTAGCCGGGCGAACCTGGCCCAGCAGTTCGTC. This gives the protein CASRTPSRANLAQQFV.

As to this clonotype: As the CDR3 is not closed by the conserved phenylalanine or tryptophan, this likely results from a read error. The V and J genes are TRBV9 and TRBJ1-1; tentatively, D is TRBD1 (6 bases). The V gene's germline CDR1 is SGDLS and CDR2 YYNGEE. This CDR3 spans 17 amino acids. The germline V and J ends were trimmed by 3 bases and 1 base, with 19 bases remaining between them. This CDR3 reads CASSEGGKRYPNTEAFL. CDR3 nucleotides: TGTGCCAGCAGCGAAGGGGGGAAAAGGTACCCGAACACTGAAGCTTTCCTT.

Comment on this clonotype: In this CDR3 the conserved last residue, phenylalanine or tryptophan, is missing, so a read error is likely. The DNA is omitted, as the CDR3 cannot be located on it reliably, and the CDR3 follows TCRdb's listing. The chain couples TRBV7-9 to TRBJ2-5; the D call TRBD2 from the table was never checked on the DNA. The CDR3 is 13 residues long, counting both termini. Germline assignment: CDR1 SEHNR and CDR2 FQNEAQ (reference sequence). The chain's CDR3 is CASSPHSRGYTFG.

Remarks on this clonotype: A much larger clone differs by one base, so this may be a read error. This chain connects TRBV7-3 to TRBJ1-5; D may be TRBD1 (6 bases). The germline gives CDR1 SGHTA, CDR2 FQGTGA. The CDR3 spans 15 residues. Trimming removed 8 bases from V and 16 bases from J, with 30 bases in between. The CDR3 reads CASGVGGTDTQYFHF. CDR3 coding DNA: TGTGCCAGCGGGGTCGGGGGCACAGATACGCAGTATTTTCATTTT.